A single sample gave rise to the 21 T cell receptor beta chains below, sequenced in a study of cytotoxic CD8 clonotypes in ibrutinib-treated CLL. Here immunoSEQ multiplex PCR was the method, and the copy in TCRdb shows in-frame clones only, minus some. This sample has fewer than 45,000 clones, with 49% found just once. Specimen: PBMCs, collected before ibrutinib treatment. Receptor source: a human donor with chronic lymphocytic leukemia.

The rearrangement joins TRBV18 to TRBJ2-3; 8 nucleotides align to TRBD1. The CDR3 has 15 residues. The germline gives CDR1 KGHSH, CDR2 LQKENI. The J segment lost 4 bases and the V segment lost 3 bases, leaving 6 bases of the junction unmatched. CDR3 nucleotide sequence: TGTGCCAGCTCACCTTCACAGGGGGGACCAGATACGCAGTATTTT. Translating gives CASSPSQGGPDTQYF.

In its sample, this clone was seen a few times. The DNA for the CDR3 is TGTGCCAGTAGCCTCGGATTAGGGGAGACCCAGTACTTC. As protein: CASSLGLGETQYF. The chain carries TRBV19 and TRBJ2-5; D is uncertain. The CDR3 loop spans 13 amino acids. CDR1 is LNHDA, CDR2 SQIVND, per germline (reference sequence). Trimming shortened V by 6 bases and J by 5 bases, and 13 bases separated the two germline ends. The whole variable domain, remainder taken from reference TRBV19 and TRBJ2-5, is DGGITQSPKYLFRKEGQNVTLSCEQNLNHDAMYWYRQDPGQGLRLIYYSQIVNDFQKGDIAEGYSVSREKKESFPLTVTSAQKNPTAFYLCASSLGLGETQYFGPGTRLLVL.

This clone occurred a few times. The chain has TRBV27 and TRBJ2-5; TRBD2 agrees at 9 bases. V lost 5 bases, J lost 5 bases, and 6 bases stayed unmatched. Per germline, CDR1 MNHEY and CDR2 SMNVEV (reference sequence). This CDR3 has 14 amino acids. CDR3 in DNA: TGTGCCAGCAGTGCGACGGCGGGAGGGGAGACCCAGTACTTC. It yields the protein CASSATAGGETQYF.

In its sample, this clone was seen a few times. The genes are TRBV19 and TRBJ1-5; the D is unclear. CDR1 LNHDA and CDR2 SQIVND come from the germline V gene (reference sequence). V was cut by 3 bases and J by 4 bases, with 7 bases left in between. This CDR3 is 13 amino acids long. The CDR3 sequence is CASSIEGNQPQHF. CDR3 in DNA: TGTGCCAGTAGTATTGAGGGAAATCAGCCCCAGCATTTT.

The genes are TRBV5-1 and TRBJ1-1; D possibly corresponds to TRBD1 (5 bases). CDR1 is SGHRS and CDR2 is YFSETQ in the germline V gene. V was clipped by 3 bases and J by 0 bases, with 9 bases between them. The CDR3 runs to 14 residues. The CDR3 DNA sequence: TGCGCCAGCAGCTCCAGGGTTATGAACACTGAAGCTTTCTTT. Translating it yields CASSSRVMNTEAFF.

The rearrangement links TRBV10-3 to TRBJ1-2; 7 bases align to TRBD1. Trimming cost V 11 bases and J 2 bases; bases outside gene matches: 8. This CDR3 region has 13 residues. CDR1 is ENHRY and CDR2 is SYGVKD in the germline V gene. CDR3 residues: CAATGEGNYGYTF. The CDR3 DNA is TGTGCCGCCACAGGGGAGGGAAACTATGGCTACACCTTC.

The chain carries TRBV6-5 and TRBJ2-1; 8 nucleotides line up with TRBD1. In germline, CDR1 is MNHEY, CDR2 SVGAGI. This CDR3 spans 15 amino acids. V lost 0 bases and J lost 10; bases outside the gene matches: 8. The CDR3 DNA reads TGTGCCAGCAGTTACTCTTTGGACAGGGTAGGGGAGCAGTTCTTC. It codes for CASSYSLDRVGEQFF.

This clone was counted only a few times. The chain uses TRBV5-4 and TRBJ2-2; D is unclear. Germline V gene sequence: CDR1 SGHNT, CDR2 YYREEE (reference sequence). V gave up 4 bases and J gave up 4 bases, with 5 bases separating them. The CDR3 is 12 residues long. The CDR3 coding sequence is TGTGCCAGCAGCCCGGTCACCGGGGAGCTGTTTTTT. It specifies CASSPVTGELFF.

This clone was observed a few times. The rearrangement uses TRBV10-2 and TRBJ2-1, with D possibly being TRBD2 (5 bases). The CDR3 consists of 11 residues. Per the germline V gene, CDR1 is WSHSY and CDR2 is SAAADI. Trimming shortened V by 8 bases and J by 10 bases, and 12 bases separated the two germline ends. The CDR3 region has the DNA TGCGCCAGCGGCCTGCGACTAGAGCAGTTCTTC. Encoded protein: CASGLRLEQFF.

The genes are TRBV5-6 and TRBJ2-1, with D possibly matching TRBD1 (6 bases). From germline, CDR1 is SGHDT and CDR2 YYEEEE. The V gene lost 0 bases and the J gene lost 3 bases, with 10 bases spanning the gap. The length of the CDR3 is 15 residues. CDR3 protein: CASSLVQGRYNEQFF. The CDR3 DNA reads TGTGCCAGCAGCTTGGTTCAGGGGCGCTACAATGAGCAGTTCTTC.

The chain carries TRBV28 and TRBJ1-2; perhaps TRBD1 as D (6 bases). The CDR3 runs 15 residues. Germline lookup yields CDR1 MDHEN and CDR2 SYDVKM. V was clipped by 8 bases and J by 6 bases, with 22 bases between them. The CDR3 sequence: CASVLSLGRGNGYTF. As DNA, the CDR3 is TGTGCCAGCGTGTTATCTCTAGGGAGGGGGAATGGCTACACCTTC.

The chain recombines TRBV7-3 with TRBJ1-6; D is possibly TRBD1 (6 bases). V lost 5 bases and J lost 8, with 13 bases in between. The germline V gene encodes CDR1 SGHTA and CDR2 FQGTGA. The CDR3 has 14 residues. The CDR3 reads CASSPLGGYSPLHF. The CDR3 coding sequence is TGTGCCAGCAGCCCTTTAGGGGGGTATTCACCCCTCCACTTT.

The chain joins TRBV29-1 to TRBJ2-1; 8 nucleotides line up with TRBD1. Germline values: CDR1 SQVTM, CDR2 ANQGSEA. CDR3 length: 14 amino acids. Trimming at V came to 0 bases and at J to 6 bases, leaving 4 bases not matched to a gene. The CDR3 here is CSVEDRGLPNEQFF. The CDR3 DNA reads TGCAGCGTTGAAGACAGGGGGCTACCCAATGAGCAGTTCTTC.

The chain couples TRBV7-2 to TRBJ2-7; 10 nucleotides agree with TRBD2. The CDR3 totals 14 residues. Germline CDR1 is SGHTA and CDR2 is FQGNSA. J was trimmed by 4 bases and V by 5 bases; bases with no gene match: 5. The CDR3 nucleotides are TGTGCCAGCAGCCAGAGCGGGGGGGCGTACGAGCAGTACTTC. Its translation is CASSQSGGAYEQYF.

The chain employs TRBV29-1 and TRBJ1-3, with D tentatively TRBD1 (6 bases). Germline V gene data show CDR1 as SQVTM and CDR2 as ANQGSEA. This CDR3 contains 13 residues. The V and J ends lost 5 bases and 3 bases respectively, with 11 bases between them. Here the CDR3 DNA reads TGCAGCGTTCAGGGGTTAGTTGGAAACACCATATATTTT. This gives the protein CSVQGLVGNTIYF. The whole variable domain, filled in from reference TRBV29-1 and TRBJ1-3, reads SAVISQKPSRDICQRGTSLTIQCQVDSQVTMMFWYRQQPGQSLTLIATANQGSEATYESGFVIDKFPISRPNLTFSTLTVSNMSPEDSSIYLCSVQGLVGNTIYFGEGSWLTVV.

The chain is built from TRBV5-1 and TRBJ1-5, with TRBD1 identical over 8 bases. V lost 4 bases, J lost 2 bases, and 5 bases stayed unmatched. CDR1 is SGHRS and CDR2 is YFSETQ in the germline V gene. The length of the CDR3 is 15 residues. The CDR3 here is CASSLDRGGNQPQHF. CDR3 nucleotide sequence: TGCGCCAGCAGCCTTGACAGGGGAGGCAATCAGCCCCAGCATTTT.

This clone was observed once. The rearrangement links TRBV28 to TRBJ2-7, with D perhaps given as TRBD1 or TRBD2 (5 bases each). Germline V gene sequence: CDR1 MDHEN, CDR2 SYDVKM. With 9 bases removed from V and 2 bases from J, the gap between germline ends came to 14 bases. The CDR3 consists of 13 residues. DNA for the CDR3: TGTGCCAGTGGGGGACCGCCAACCTACGAGCAGTACTTC. This gives the protein CASGGPPTYEQYF.

The V and J genes are TRBV5-8 and TRBJ1-4; D uncertain. The CDR3 is 17 residues long. V was cut by 0 bases and J by 0 bases, with 12 bases left in between. CDR1 and CDR2 (germline): SGHTS, YDEGEE. The CDR3 region has the DNA TGTGCCAGCAGCTTGGGGGTCTGGGCATCAACTAATGAAAAACTGTTTTTT. Its translation is CASSLGVWASTNEKLFF.

This chain connects TRBV11-2 to TRBJ2-1; 8 positions match TRBD1. Germline V gene sequence: CDR1 SGHAT, CDR2 FQNNGV. V trimming: 7 bases; J trimming: 4 bases; junction bases outside the gene matches: 12. The CDR3 extends over 16 amino acids. The CDR3 DNA follows: TGTGCCAGCACCGGGTGGAACAGGGGGAGGTACAATGAGCAGTTCTTC. This encodes CASTGWNRGRYNEQFF.

J is TRBJ2-3 and V is TRBV9; D is undetermined. The CDR3 is 16 residues long. Germline V gene lookup returns CDR1 SGDLS and CDR2 YYNGEE. The ends were cut back, 0 bases at V and 0 bases at J, with 11 bases in the middle. The CDR3 sequence: CASSVEGSSSTDTQYF. CDR3 nucleotides: TGTGCCAGCAGCGTAGAGGGCAGCTCTAGCACAGATACGCAGTATTTT. Together with reference TRBV9 and TRBJ2-3, the CDR3 gives the full variable domain: DSGVTQTPKHLITATGQRVTLRCSPRSGDLSVYWYQQSLDQGLQFLIQYYNGEERAKGNILERFSAQQFPDLHSELNLSSLELGDSALYFCASSVEGSSSTDTQYFGPGTRLTVL.

This clone was counted between two and nine times. In nucleotides, the CDR3 is TGTGCCAGCTCACCAGCCAGCTACGAGCAGTACTTC. Protein sequence: CASSPASYEQYF. This rearrangement joins TRBV18 to TRBJ2-7; D uncertain. Germline loops: CDR1 KGHSH, CDR2 LQKENI. V shed 2 bases and J shed 3 bases, with 5 bases lying between them. This CDR3 is built from 12 residues.